The entry below gives a single TCR beta chain sequence along with its context. What it recognizes is unknown. The CDR3 length is 12 residues. The authors gated naive CD8+ T cells as CD45RO-CCR7+CD27+CD95-. The data originate from a study of CXCR3-negative and CXCR3-positive naive CD8 T cells. 5' RACE that incorporated UMI labels was used to prepare the TRB cDNA libraries. TCRdb re-called the 5' RACE reads, yielding one record per CDR3 amino acid sequence without DNA. The sample totals roughly 140,000 distinct CDR3 sequences. Overall study findings and caveats: Between one naive subset and the other, surface CD5 was comparable, and TCR strength was inferred from TRB CDR3 properties. Naive cells with CXCR3 showed TRB CDR3s that were more hydrophobic than those in CXCR3-negative naive cells.

This chain connects TRBV12-3 or TRBV12-4 to TRBJ2-1. The origin of this receptor is a human donor in good health. Some clones in this sample may be carry-over from other donors' samples. The specimen sequenced was naive CXCR3+ CD8+ T cells from blood. The subset is: CD45RO-CCR7+CD27+CD95- naive CD8+ T cells expressing CXCR3 (TNR3+). CDR3 sequence reads: CASRFGNNEQFF.